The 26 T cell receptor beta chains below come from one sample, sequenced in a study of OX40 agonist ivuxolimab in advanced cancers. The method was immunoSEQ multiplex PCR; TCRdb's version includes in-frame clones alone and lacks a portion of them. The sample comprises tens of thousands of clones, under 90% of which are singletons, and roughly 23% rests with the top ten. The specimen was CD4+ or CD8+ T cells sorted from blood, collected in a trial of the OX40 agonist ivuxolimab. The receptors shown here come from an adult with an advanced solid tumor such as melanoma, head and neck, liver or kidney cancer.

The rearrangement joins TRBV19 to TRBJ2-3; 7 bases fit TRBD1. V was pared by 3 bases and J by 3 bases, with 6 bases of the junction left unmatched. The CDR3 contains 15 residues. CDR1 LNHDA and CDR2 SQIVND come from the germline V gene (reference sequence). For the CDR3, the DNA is TGTGCCAGTAGTATTAAAGGGGGCCGAACAGATACGCAGTATTTT. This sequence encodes CASSIKGGRTDTQYF.

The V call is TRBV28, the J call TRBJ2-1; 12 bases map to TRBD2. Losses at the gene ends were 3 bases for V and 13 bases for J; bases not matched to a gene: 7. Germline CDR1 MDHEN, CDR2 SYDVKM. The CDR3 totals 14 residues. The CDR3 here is CASSFILAGGLQFF. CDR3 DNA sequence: TGTGCCAGCAGTTTTATTCTAGCGGGGGGGCTTCAGTTCTTC.

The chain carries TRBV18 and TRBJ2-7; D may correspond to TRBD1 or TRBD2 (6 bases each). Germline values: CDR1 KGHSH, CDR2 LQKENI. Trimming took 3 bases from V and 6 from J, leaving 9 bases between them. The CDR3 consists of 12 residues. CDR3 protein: CASSPEGGEQYF. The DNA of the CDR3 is TGTGCCAGCTCACCGGAGGGGGGCGAGCAGTACTTC.

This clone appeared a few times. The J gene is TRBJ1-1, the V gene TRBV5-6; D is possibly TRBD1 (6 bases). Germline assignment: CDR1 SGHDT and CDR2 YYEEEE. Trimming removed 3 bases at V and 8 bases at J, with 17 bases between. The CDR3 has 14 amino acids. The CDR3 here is CASSSPGHPNEAFF. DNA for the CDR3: TGTGCCAGCAGCTCTCCGGGACATCCAAACGAAGCTTTCTTT.

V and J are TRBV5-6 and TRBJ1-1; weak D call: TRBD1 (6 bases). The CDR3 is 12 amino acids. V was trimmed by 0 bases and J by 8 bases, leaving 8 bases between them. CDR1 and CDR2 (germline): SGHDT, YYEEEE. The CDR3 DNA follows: TGTGCCAGCAGCTTGGAAGGGACAGAAGCTTTCTTT. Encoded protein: CASSLEGTEAFF. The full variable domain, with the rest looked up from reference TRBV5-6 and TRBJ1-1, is DAGVTQSPTHLIKTRGQQVTLRCSPKSGHDTVSWYQQALGQGPQFIFQYYEEEERQRGNFPDRFSGHQFPNYSSELNVNALLLGDSALYLCASSLEGTEAFFGQGTRLTVV.

The CDR3 DNA follows: TGTGCCACTCCGAAGGGGGACAGTGGAAACACCATATATTTT. Protein: CATPKGDSGNTIYF. The rearrangement joins TRBV2 to TRBJ1-3; 7 positions agree with TRBD1. This CDR3 has 14 residues. CDR1 SNHLY and CDR2 FYNNEI come from the germline V gene. The trim removed 10 bases at V and 3 bases at J, leaving 9 bases unmatched.

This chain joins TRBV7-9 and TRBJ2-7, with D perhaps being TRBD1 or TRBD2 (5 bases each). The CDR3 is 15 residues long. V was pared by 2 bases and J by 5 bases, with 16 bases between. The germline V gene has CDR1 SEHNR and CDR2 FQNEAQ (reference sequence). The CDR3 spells CASSLLSRDGDEQYF. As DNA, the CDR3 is TGTGCCAGCAGCTTATTGTCCAGGGACGGCGACGAGCAGTACTTC.

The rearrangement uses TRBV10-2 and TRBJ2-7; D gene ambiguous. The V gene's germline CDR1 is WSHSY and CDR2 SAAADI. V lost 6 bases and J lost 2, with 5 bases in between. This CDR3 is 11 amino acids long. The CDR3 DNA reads TGCGCCAGCAGGGATACCTACGAGCAGTACTTC. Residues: CASRDTYEQYF.

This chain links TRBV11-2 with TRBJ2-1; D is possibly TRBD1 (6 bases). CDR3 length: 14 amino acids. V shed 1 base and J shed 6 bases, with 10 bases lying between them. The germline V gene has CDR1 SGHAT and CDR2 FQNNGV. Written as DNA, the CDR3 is TGTGCCAGCAGCTTAGTGGACAGTTTCAATGAGCAGTTCTTC. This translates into CASSLVDSFNEQFF.

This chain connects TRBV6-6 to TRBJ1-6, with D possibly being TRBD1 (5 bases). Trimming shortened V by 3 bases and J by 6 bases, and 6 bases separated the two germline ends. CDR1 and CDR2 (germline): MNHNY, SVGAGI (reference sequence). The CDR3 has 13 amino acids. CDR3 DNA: TGTGCCAGCAGTTATGGGACTAATTCACCCCTCCACTTT. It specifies CASSYGTNSPLHF.

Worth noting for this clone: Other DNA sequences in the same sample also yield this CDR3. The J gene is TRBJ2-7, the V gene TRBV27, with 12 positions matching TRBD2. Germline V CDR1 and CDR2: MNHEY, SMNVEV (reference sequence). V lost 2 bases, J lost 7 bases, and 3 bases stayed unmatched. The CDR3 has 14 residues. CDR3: CASSLGLAGGEQYF. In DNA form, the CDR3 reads TGTGCCAGCAGTTTAGGTCTAGCGGGGGGGGAGCAGTACTTC.

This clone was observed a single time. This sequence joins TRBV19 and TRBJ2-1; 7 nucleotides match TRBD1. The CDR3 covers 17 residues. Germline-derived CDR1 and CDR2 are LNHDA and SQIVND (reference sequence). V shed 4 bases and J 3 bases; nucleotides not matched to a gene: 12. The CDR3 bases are TGTGCCAGTAGTACTACCGCAGGGGACAGCTTCTACAATGAGCAGTTCTTC. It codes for CASSTTAGDSFYNEQFF.

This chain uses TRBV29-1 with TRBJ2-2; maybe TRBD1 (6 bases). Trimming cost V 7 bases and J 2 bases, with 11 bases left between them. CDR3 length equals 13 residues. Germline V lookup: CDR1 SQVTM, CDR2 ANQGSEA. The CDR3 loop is CSALQGNTGELFF. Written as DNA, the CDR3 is TGCAGCGCCCTACAGGGTAACACCGGGGAGCTGTTTTTT.

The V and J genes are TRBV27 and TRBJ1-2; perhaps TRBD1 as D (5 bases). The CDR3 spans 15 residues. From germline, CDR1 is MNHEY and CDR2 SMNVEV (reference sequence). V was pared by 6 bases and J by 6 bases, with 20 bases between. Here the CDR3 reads CASSPGTGVGNGYTF. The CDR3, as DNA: TGTGCCAGCAGCCCCGGGACGGGGGTGGGGAATGGCTACACCTTC.

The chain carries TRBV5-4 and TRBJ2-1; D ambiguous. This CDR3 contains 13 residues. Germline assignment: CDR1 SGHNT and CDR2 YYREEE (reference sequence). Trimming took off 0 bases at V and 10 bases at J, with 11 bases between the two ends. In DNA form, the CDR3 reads TGTGCCAGCAGCTTGGGAGTTGTGGGGGAGCAGTTCTTC. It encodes CASSLGVVGEQFF.

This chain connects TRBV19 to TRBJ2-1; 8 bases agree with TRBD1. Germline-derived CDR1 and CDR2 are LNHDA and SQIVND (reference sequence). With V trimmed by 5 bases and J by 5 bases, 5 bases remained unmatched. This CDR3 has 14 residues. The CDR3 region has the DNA TGTGCCAGTAGTTTCGGGACAGGACACAATGAGCAGTTCTTC. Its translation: CASSFGTGHNEQFF.

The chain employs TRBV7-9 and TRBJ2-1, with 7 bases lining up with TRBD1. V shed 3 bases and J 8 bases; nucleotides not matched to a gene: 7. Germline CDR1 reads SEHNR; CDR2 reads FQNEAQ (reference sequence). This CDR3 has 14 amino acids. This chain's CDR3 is CASSLTDRVHEQFF. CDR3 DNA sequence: TGTGCCAGCAGCTTGACTGACAGGGTCCATGAGCAGTTCTTC.

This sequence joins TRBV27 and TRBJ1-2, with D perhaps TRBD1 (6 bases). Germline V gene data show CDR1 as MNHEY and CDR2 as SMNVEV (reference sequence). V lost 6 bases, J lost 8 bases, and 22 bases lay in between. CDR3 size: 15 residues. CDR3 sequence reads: CASRLGGARHWGYTF. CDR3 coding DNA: TGTGCCAGCAGGCTCGGGGGGGCCCGGCACTGGGGCTACACCTTC.

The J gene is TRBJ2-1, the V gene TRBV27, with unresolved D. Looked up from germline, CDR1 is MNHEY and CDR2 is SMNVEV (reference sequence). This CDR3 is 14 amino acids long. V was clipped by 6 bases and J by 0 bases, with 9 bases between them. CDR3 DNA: TGTGCCAGCAGCCCCGCGAGCTCCTACAATGAGCAGTTCTTC. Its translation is CASSPASSYNEQFF.

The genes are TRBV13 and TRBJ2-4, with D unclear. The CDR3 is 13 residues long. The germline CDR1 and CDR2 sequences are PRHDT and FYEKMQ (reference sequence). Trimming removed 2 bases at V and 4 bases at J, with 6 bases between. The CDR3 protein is CASSLSVKNIQYF. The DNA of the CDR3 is TGTGCCAGCAGCTTAAGTGTGAAAAACATTCAGTACTTC.

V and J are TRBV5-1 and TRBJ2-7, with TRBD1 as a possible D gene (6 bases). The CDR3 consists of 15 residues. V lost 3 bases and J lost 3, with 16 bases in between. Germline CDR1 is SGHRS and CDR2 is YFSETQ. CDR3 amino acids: CASSSSGTGHYEQYF. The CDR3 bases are TGCGCCAGCAGCTCATCCGGGACGGGACACTACGAGCAGTACTTC. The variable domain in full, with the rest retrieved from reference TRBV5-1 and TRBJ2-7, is KAGVTQTPRYLIKTRGQQVTLSCSPISGHRSVSWYQQTPGQGLQFLFEYFSETQRNKGNFPGRFSGRQFSNSRSEMNVSTLELGDSALYLCASSSSGTGHYEQYFGPGTRLTVT.

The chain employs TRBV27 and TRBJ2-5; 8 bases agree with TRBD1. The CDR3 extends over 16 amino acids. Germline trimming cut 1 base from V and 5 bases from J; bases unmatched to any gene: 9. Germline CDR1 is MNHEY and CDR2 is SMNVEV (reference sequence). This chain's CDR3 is CASSLWTGKSRETQYF. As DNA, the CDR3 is TGTGCCAGCAGTTTATGGACAGGGAAATCAAGGGAGACCCAGTACTTC.

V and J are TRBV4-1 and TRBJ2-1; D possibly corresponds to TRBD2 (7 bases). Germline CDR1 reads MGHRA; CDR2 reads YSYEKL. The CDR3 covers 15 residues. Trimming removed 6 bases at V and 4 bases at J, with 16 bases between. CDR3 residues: CASRMGGLAYNEQFF. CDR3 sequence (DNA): TGCGCCAGCAGGATGGGGGGGCTAGCGTACAATGAGCAGTTCTTC.

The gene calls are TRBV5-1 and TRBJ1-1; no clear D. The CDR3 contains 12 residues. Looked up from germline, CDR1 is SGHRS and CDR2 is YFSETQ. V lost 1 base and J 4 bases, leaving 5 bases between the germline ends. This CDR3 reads CASSLLGTEAFF. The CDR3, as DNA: TGCGCCAGCAGCTTGTTAGGCACTGAAGCTTTCTTT.

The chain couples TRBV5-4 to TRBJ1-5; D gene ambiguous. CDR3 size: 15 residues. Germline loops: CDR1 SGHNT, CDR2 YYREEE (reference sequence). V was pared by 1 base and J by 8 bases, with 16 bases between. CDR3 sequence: CASSLWLGPREPQHF. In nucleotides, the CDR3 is TGTGCCAGCAGCTTGTGGTTGGGCCCTCGGGAGCCCCAGCATTTT. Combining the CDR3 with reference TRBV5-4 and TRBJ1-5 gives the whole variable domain ETGVTQSPTHLIKTRGQQVTLRCSSQSGHNTVSWYQQALGQGPQFIFQYYREEENGRGNFPPRFSGLQFPNYSSELNVNALELDDSALYLCASSLWLGPREPQHFGDGTRLSIL.

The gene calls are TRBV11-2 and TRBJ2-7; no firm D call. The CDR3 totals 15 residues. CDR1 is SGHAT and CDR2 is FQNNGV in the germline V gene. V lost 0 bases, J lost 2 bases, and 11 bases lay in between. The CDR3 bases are TGTGCCAGCAGCTTAGATACCCTTTATACCTACGAGCAGTACTTC. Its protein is CASSLDTLYTYEQYF.